A selection of T cell receptor beta chains follows, all from one sample in a study of blood T cell repertoires in COVID-19. Clones were sequenced by immunoSEQ multiplex PCR, and TCRdb holds only the in-frame ones, with some missing. The sample lists 30,000 to 40,000 clones; around 74% were seen once. The sample taken for sequencing was peripheral blood. These receptors all stem from a man aged 65 to 85 with COVID-19, enrolled during active disease. The CDR3 runs from the conserved cysteine through the conserved F or W.

TRBV29-1 | CSATSGGEQFF
TRBV6-5 | CASSLRENTEAFF
TRBV14 | CASSQPSGPSYNEQFF
TRBV4-3 | CASSQDDEGGSHEQFF
TRBV6-2/TRBV6-3 | CASSSDSYYGYTF
TRBV14 | CASSQAFRGETQYF
TRBV5-1 | CASSLDGSSYNEQFF
TRBV5-6 | CASSLTGDYNSPLHF
TRBV6-5 | CASNPGTRSEEQYF
TRBV5-1 | CASSLDPGMNTEAFF
TRBV5-1 | CASSLEPRSYEQYF
TRBV5-6 | CASRLRQSRKLFF
TRBV5-1 | CASSSRGAMNTEAFF
TRBV11-2 | CASGQGAYEQYF
TRBV9 | CASSTSGTGAEKLFF
TRBV7-9 | CASSSVEQHEQFF
TRBV5-5 | CASRVSGQGFSPLHF
TRBV7-7 | CASSDGWDQPQHF
TRBV6-6 | CASREPGTSGANVLTF
TRBV4-3 | CASSQGQGLTGELFF